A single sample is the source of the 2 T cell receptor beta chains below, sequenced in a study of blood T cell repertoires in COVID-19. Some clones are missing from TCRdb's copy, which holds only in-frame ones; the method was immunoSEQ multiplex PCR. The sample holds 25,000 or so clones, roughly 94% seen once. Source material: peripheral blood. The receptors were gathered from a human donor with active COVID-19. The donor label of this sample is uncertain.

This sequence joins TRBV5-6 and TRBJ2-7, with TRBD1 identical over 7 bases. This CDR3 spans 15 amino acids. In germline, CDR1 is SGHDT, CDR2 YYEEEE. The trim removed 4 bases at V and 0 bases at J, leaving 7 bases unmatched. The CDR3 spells CASSLGQLYSYEQYF. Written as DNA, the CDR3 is TGTGCCAGCAGCCTGGGACAGCTCTACTCCTACGAGCAGTACTTC.

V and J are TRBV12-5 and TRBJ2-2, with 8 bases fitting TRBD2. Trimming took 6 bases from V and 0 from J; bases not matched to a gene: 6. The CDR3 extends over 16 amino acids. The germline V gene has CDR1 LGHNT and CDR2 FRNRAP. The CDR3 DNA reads TGTGCTAGTGGGAAACAGCGGGGGACGAACACCGGGGAGCTGTTTTTT. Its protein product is CASGKQRGTNTGELFF.